The rows below give T cell receptor beta chains drawn from one sample of a study of blood T cells in healthy people across ages. Via MiXCR, TCRdb re-called the 5' RACE reads, giving one row per CDR3 protein. The sample has roughly 800,000 distinct CDR3 sequences, roughly 35% seen once. The sample was blood. The receptors were gathered from a young man in good health. CDR3s include the opening cysteine and the closing phenylalanine or tryptophan. Fields, in order: clone size, J gene, D gene, V gene, CDR3 DNA, CDR3 protein. The D gene is left open where the match is weak. Clone size is shown for a subset of rows, as once, few, many or a class of expanded clone.

>.|TRBJ1-2|.|TRBV11-2
TGTGCCAGCAGCTCGGAGGGTATAGGCTATGGCTACACCTTC
CASSSEGIGYGYTF
>.|TRBJ1-2|.|TRBV27
TGTGCCAGCGCCCACTCGACATCGTCCAACTATGGCTACACCTTC
CASAHSTSSNYGYTF
>.|TRBJ1-2|TRBD1|TRBV5-4
TGTGCCAGCAGCGCGACAGGGGAGTATGGCTACACCTTC
CASSATGEYGYTF
>.|TRBJ2-1|.|TRBV5-6
TGTGCCAGCAGGTGGGGTGGTTTGCGCCCACACAATGAGCAGTTCTTC
CASRWGGLRPHNEQFF
>many|TRBJ2-7|.|TRBV20-1
TGCAGTGCTAGGGGGGTCACCTACGAGCAGTACTTC
CSARGVTYEQYF
>.|TRBJ2-1|.|TRBV20-1
TGCAGTGCTAGGACCAAGATTTACGGCACCCTAATCTACAATGAGCAGTTCTTC
CSARTKIYGTLIYNEQFF
>.|TRBJ2-1|.|TRBV20-1
TGCAGTGCTAGAGATGGGGCAGGGAAGTCGGATGAGCAGTTCTTC
CSARDGAGKSDEQFF
>.|TRBJ2-2|.|TRBV27
TGTGCCAGCAGCACCACTGGCGCCGGGGAGCTGTTTTTT
CASSTTGAGELFF
>.|TRBJ1-2|.|TRBV27
TGTGCCAGCAGTTCCCCGCGAGGGGACCCTTCTAACTATGGCTACACCTTC
CASSSPRGDPSNYGYTF
>.|TRBJ2-7|.|TRBV28
TGTGCCAGCAGTACTGCTGGGGCAGCCCTACTCTCCTACGAGCAGTACTTC
CASSTAGAALLSYEQYF
>.|TRBJ1-4|.|TRBV7-2
TGTGCCAGCAGCGCGGACCTAACTAATGAAAAACTGTTTTTT
CASSADLTNEKLFF
>once|TRBJ2-1|.|TRBV6-5
TGTGCGACCTCCTACATGAGCTCCTACAATGAGCAGTTCTTC
CATSYMSSYNEQFF
>.|TRBJ1-5|.|TRBV16
TGTGCCAGCAGCCAAACAGGGTCCGATCAGCCCCAGCATTTT
CASSQTGSDQPQHF
>.|TRBJ2-7|TRBD1|TRBV7-9
TGTGCCGGGGACACAGGGGACGAGCAGTACTTC
CAGDTGDEQYF
>.|TRBJ1-6|.|TRBV5-5
TGTGCCAGCGGATTTGGAATCTATAATTCACCCCTCCACTTT
CASGFGIYNSPLHF
>.|TRBJ1-5|.|TRBV21-1
TGTGCCAGCAACCTACGTCCCCCAAGGGGCAAAAGTCAGCCCCAGCATTTT
CASNLRPPRGKSQPQHF
>.|TRBJ1-6|TRBD1|TRBV5-4
TGTGCCAGCAGCCAAGGGACAGGCCACAATTCACCCCTCCACTTT
CASSQGTGHNSPLHF
>.|TRBJ2-3|TRBD1|TRBV7-3
TGTGCCAGCAGCTTAAGAGGGGGCAGAGATACGCAGTATTTT
CASSLRGGRDTQYF
>many|TRBJ1-4|.|TRBV25-1
TGTGCCAGCAGAGACACAGGGACGGGAGAAAAACTGTTTTTT
CASRDTGTGEKLFF
>many|TRBJ2-3|TRBD2|TRBV29-1
TGCAGCGTTGAAGGGCTAGCGGGGGTAATGGATACGCAGTATTTT
CSVEGLAGVMDTQYF
>many|TRBJ2-5|.|TRBV12-3/TRBV12-4
TGTGCCAGCACCGATACCGGGCCGCGGGAGACCCAGTACTTC
CASTDTGPRETQYF
>.|TRBJ2-1|TRBD1|TRBV2
TGTGCCAGCAGTCCAGCGACAGGGTTACAAGAGACCCAGTTCTTC
CASSPATGLQETQFF
>few|TRBJ1-2|.|TRBV5-6
TGTGCCAGCAGCTTGTTTCTCCCGAACCCGGACGACTATGGCTACACCTTC
CASSLFLPNPDDYGYTF
>.|TRBJ1-2|.|TRBV9
TGTGCCGGCAGCGTAGGAGGACGGAACTATGGCTACACCTTC
CAGSVGGRNYGYTF
>.|TRBJ2-3|TRBD1|TRBV13
TGTGCCAGCAGCTACCGACCGGGACAGGGCGTCGATACGCAGTATTTT
CASSYRPGQGVDTQYF
>.|TRBJ1-4|.|TRBV5-1
TGCTCCAGCAGCTTACTGGGGGGCGGAGGTGAAAAACTGTTTTTT
CSSSLLGGGGEKLFF
>few|TRBJ1-2|TRBD1|TRBV20-1
TGCAGTGCTGCTTCGGACAGGGTTGGCTACACCTTC
CSAASDRVGYTF
>many|TRBJ1-2|TRBD1|TRBV10-3
TGTGCCATCAGCGGGACAGCGCTCTATGGCTACACCTTC
CAISGTALYGYTF
>many|TRBJ2-7|.|TRBV12-3/TRBV12-4
TGTGCCAGCAGTTTACCTCAGGGATACAATGAGCAGTACTTC
CASSLPQGYNEQYF
>few|TRBJ2-6|TRBD1|TRBV14
TGTGCCAGCAGCTTCGGACAGGGTATCTCTGGGGCCAACGTCCTGACTTTC
CASSFGQGISGANVLTF
>.|TRBJ2-5|TRBD1|TRBV20-1
TGCAGCGCGACAGGGGGGTATGAGCAGTACTTC
CSATGGYEQYF
>many|TRBJ2-3|.|TRBV5-1
TGCGCCAGCAGCCATGGCAGAGCGTGGTATTTT
CASSHGRAWYF
>.|TRBJ2-7|.|TRBV3-1
TGTGCCAGCGGAGGGGGTTCCGAGCAGTACTTC
CASGGGSEQYF
>.|TRBJ2-7|.|TRBV4-3
TGCGCCAGCAGCCTCGGTCCGGCAGTTAGTACCTACGAGCAGTACTTC
CASSLGPAVSTYEQYF
>.|TRBJ1-2|TRBD1|TRBV7-8
TGTGCCAGCAGTTCCCCCCCGACAGGGAGGGTTAACTATGGCTACACCTTC
CASSSPPTGRVNYGYTF